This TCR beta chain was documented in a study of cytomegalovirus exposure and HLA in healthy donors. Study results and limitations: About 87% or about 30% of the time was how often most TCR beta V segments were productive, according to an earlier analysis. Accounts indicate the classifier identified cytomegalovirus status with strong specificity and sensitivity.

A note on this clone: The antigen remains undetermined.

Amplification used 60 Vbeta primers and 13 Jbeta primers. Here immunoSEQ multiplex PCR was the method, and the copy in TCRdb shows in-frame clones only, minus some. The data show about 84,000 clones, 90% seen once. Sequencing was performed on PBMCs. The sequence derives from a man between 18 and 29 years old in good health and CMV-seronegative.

CDR3 bases: TGTGCCAGCAGCAAGCGGACTAGCCGAGATACGCAGTATTTT. This translates into CASSKRTSRDTQYF. The chain is built from TRBV7-2 and TRBJ2-3; 8 nucleotides agree with TRBD2. The V gene end was trimmed by 5 bases and the J gene end by 5 bases; junction bases not matched to a gene: 6. CDR1 SGHTA and CDR2 FQGNSA come from the germline V gene. This CDR3 has 14 residues.